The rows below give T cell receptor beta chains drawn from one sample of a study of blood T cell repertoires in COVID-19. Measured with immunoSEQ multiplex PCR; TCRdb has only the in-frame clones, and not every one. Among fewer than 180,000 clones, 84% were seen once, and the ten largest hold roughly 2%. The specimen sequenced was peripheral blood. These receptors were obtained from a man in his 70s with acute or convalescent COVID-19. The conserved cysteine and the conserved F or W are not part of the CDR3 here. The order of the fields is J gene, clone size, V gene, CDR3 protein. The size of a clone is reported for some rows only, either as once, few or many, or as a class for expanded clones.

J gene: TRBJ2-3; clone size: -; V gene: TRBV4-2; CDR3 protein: ASSARLAGEADTQY
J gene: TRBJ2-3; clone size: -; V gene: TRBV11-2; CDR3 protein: ASSLVGAGKSTDTQY
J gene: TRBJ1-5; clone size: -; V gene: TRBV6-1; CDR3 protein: ASSDLGQGFFQPQH
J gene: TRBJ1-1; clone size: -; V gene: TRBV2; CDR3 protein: ASSVGQGGDTEAF
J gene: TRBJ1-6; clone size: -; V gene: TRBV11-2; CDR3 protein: ASSLDPGQSPLH
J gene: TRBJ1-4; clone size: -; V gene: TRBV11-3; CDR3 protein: ASSLDPYRELRPEKLF
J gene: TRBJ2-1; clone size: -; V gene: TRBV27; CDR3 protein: ASSLYGARNNEQF
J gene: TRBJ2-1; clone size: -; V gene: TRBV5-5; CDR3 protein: ASSLTAGGSYNEQF
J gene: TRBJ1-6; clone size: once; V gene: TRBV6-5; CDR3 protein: ASTRGIGSPLH
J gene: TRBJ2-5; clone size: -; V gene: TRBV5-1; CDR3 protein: ASSLGGQYQETQY